What follows are 18 T cell receptor beta chains derived from one specimen sequenced in a study of CD4 T cells in relation to SARS-CoV-2 and coronaviruses. Method: immunoSEQ multiplex PCR; TCRdb's copy keeps in-frame clones and lacks some. The table records 20,000 to 25,000 clones, around 82% of them present only once. Unexposed donor CD4+ T cells date from 2011-2018, before the COVID-19 pandemic. CD4+ T cells were isolated from the cells after 10 days of culture. These receptors have no identified antigens. The sequenced material came from CD4+ T cells from PBMCs, cultured in vitro. The receptors come from a human donor in good health.

The V gene is TRBV2, the J gene TRBJ1-2; TRBD1 aligns across 10 bases. The CDR3 sequence is 15 residues long. The J segment lost 0 bases and the V segment lost 7 bases, leaving 5 bases of the junction unmatched. In germline, CDR1 is SNHLY, CDR2 FYNNEI. The CDR3 loop is CASTLGQGANYGYTF. The CDR3 DNA follows: TGTGCCAGCACTCTAGGACAGGGGGCTAACTATGGCTACACCTTC.

This clone was seen just once. The chain is built from TRBV5-4 and TRBJ2-7; TRBD2 matches 7 bases. The CDR3 extends over 15 amino acids. Germline CDR1 and CDR2: SGHNT and YYREEE (reference sequence). The junction had 9 bases not matched to a gene; V was cut back by 4 bases and J by 2 bases. CDR3 loop: CASSQNSGSAYEQYF. The DNA of the CDR3 is TGTGCCAGCAGCCAAAATAGCGGGTCTGCCTACGAGCAGTACTTC.

The chain employs TRBV30 and TRBJ2-4, with no clear D. V gave up 3 bases and J gave up 9 bases, with 9 bases separating them. The length of the CDR3 is 11 residues. CDR1 is GTSNPN, CDR2 SVGIG, per germline (reference sequence). CDR3 in amino acids: CAWSAASIQYF. CDR3 sequence (DNA): TGTGCCTGGAGCGCGGCGAGCATTCAGTACTTC. The full variable domain, its missing parts supplied by reference TRBV30 and TRBJ2-4, is SQTIHQWPATLVQPVGSPLSLECTVEGTSNPNLYWYRQAAGRGLQLLFYSVGIGQISSEVPQNLSASRPQDRQFILSSKKLLLSDSGFYLCAWSAASIQYFGAGTRLSVL.

The chain recombines TRBV5-1 with TRBJ2-1; 10 positions agree with TRBD2. V lost 3 bases to trimming and J lost 7 bases; unmatched junction nucleotides: 7. This CDR3 comprises 15 residues. The germline V gene has CDR1 SGHRS and CDR2 YFSETQ. The CDR3 nucleotides read TGCGCCAGCAGCTCAGAAGCGGGAGGGCGAAATGAGCAGTTCTTC. This sequence encodes CASSSEAGGRNEQFF.

This clone appeared a single time. The chain carries TRBV30 and TRBJ1-5; D not certain. The CDR3 has 14 amino acids. V was cut by 4 bases and J by 7 bases, with 17 bases left in between. From germline, CDR1 is GTSNPN and CDR2 SVGIG (reference sequence). CDR3 region: CAWNYGQPQQPQHF. For the CDR3, the DNA is TGTGCCTGGAACTATGGGCAACCGCAGCAGCCCCAGCATTTT.

A single count supports this clone. The V and J genes are TRBV11-3 and TRBJ2-1, with 8 bases that match TRBD2. Germline V CDR1 and CDR2: SGHNT, YENEEA. Unmatched junction bases numbered 7, after V lost 5 bases and J lost 4 bases. The CDR3 is made up of 15 amino acids. The CDR3 bases are TGTGCCAGCAGCAGTAGCGGGGCCACATACAATGAGCAGTTCTTC. Translated, it gives CASSSSGATYNEQFF.

This clone occurred a few times. This chain connects TRBV7-9 to TRBJ1-5, with D perhaps matching TRBD1 (5 bases). This CDR3 comprises 12 residues. Germline loops: CDR1 SEHNR, CDR2 FQNEAQ (reference sequence). V shed 0 bases and J shed 8 bases, with 5 bases lying between them. The CDR3 DNA reads TGTGCCAGCAGCTTAGCGGGGGAGCCCCAGCATTTT. It codes for CASSLAGEPQHF.

The J gene is TRBJ2-7, the V gene TRBV27; D might be TRBD1 (6 bases). The germline CDR1 and CDR2 sequences are MNHEY and SMNVEV (reference sequence). Trimming shortened V by 1 base and J by 6 bases, and 13 bases separated the two germline ends. This CDR3 has 14 residues. The CDR3 DNA is TGTGCCAGCAGTTTATTAGGGCGACAGGCCGAGCAGTACTTC. Protein: CASSLLGRQAEQYF.

There are a few counts of this clone. The V call is TRBV5-1, the J call TRBJ1-6, with 7 bases matching TRBD1. Germline values: CDR1 SGHRS, CDR2 YFSETQ. The V and J ends lost 0 bases and 7 bases, in that order; junction bases with no gene match: 1. The CDR3 contains 14 residues. CDR3 sequence: CASSLEQGNSPLHF. CDR3 nucleotides: TGCGCCAGCAGCTTGGAACAGGGGAATTCACCCCTCCACTTT.

This clone was counted once. This rearrangement joins TRBV7-3 to TRBJ2-1, with unresolved D. CDR1 is SGHTA and CDR2 is FQGTGA in the germline V gene. The CDR3 extends over 15 amino acids. The ends were cut back, 6 bases at V and 2 bases at J, with 14 bases in the middle. CDR3 residues: CASSSTSDPYNEQFF. For the CDR3, the DNA is TGTGCCAGCAGTTCCACCTCAGACCCCTACAATGAGCAGTTCTTC.

V gene TRBV12-3 or TRBV12-4 combines with J gene TRBJ1-1; D is unclear. CDR3 length: 13 residues. Trimming took off 8 bases at V and 0 bases at J, with 10 bases between the two ends. CDR3 protein: CASLITMNTEAFF. The CDR3 nucleotides are TGTGCCAGCCTTATCACGATGAACACTGAAGCTTTCTTT.

The chain carries TRBV9 and TRBJ2-3; 10 positions agree with TRBD2. J lost 3 bases, V lost 0 bases, and 10 bases had no gene match. The CDR3 runs 18 residues. Per the germline V gene, CDR1 is SGDLS and CDR2 is YYNGEE. The CDR3 region is CASSVATRTSGLTDTQYF. The CDR3 DNA is TGTGCCAGCAGCGTAGCTACGAGGACTAGCGGACTAACAGATACGCAGTATTTT. Filled out from reference TRBV9 and TRBJ2-3, the complete variable domain reads DSGVTQTPKHLITATGQRVTLRCSPRSGDLSVYWYQQSLDQGLQFLIQYYNGEERAKGNILERFSAQQFPDLHSELNLSSLELGDSALYFCASSVATRTSGLTDTQYFGPGTRLTVL.

The rearrangement links TRBV28 to TRBJ2-4, with D possibly being TRBD1 or TRBD2 (5 bases each). Deletions cut 7 bases from V and 6 bases from J, with 7 bases between. The germline V gene has CDR1 MDHEN and CDR2 SYDVKM. The CDR3 runs to 11 residues. The CDR3 here is CASTGANIQYF. The CDR3 DNA reads TGTGCCAGCACCGGGGCAAACATTCAGTACTTC.

The CDR3 DNA is TGTGCCAGTAGTATCGGCGTTAGCACCTACAATGAGCAGTTCTTC. It specifies CASSIGVSTYNEQFF. The gene calls are TRBV19 and TRBJ2-1; D gene uncertain. This CDR3 spans 15 amino acids. V lost 3 bases to trimming and J lost 2 bases, with 11 bases between them. The germline V gene encodes CDR1 LNHDA and CDR2 SQIVND (reference sequence).

This clone was counted between two and nine times. V is TRBV5-1 and J is TRBJ2-1; D may be TRBD2 (6 bases). Germline CDR1 and CDR2: SGHRS and YFSETQ. The CDR3 is 14 residues long. V lost 5 bases to trimming and J lost 10 bases, with 19 bases between them. In DNA form, the CDR3 reads TGCGCCAGCAGTCCAGGACTATATGGGCGCGAGCAGTTCTTC. Translation: CASSPGLYGREQFF.

In its sample, this clone was seen once. The V and J genes are TRBV30 and TRBJ2-7; TRBD1 aligns across 11 bases. From germline, CDR1 is GTSNPN and CDR2 SVGIG (reference sequence). V lost 8 bases and J lost 6; bases outside the gene matches: 9. This CDR3 contains 13 residues. CDR3 nucleotides: TGTGCCAGTTTCCGGGACAGGGGGTCCGAGCAGTACTTC. This encodes CASFRDRGSEQYF. The full variable domain, with the rest looked up from reference TRBV30 and TRBJ2-7, is SQTIHQWPATLVQPVGSPLSLECTVEGTSNPNLYWYRQAAGRGLQLLFYSVGIGQISSEVPQNLSASRPQDRQFILSSKKLLLSDSGFYLCASFRDRGSEQYFGPGTRLTVT.

V gene TRBV18 combines with J gene TRBJ2-2; 8 positions agree with TRBD1. V was clipped by 6 bases and J by 3 bases; unmatched bases: 6. CDR1 is KGHSH, CDR2 LQKENI, per germline. This CDR3 is built from 15 residues. As DNA, the CDR3 is TGTGCCAGCTCTGCGCCGACAGGGGACACCGGGGAGCTGTTTTTT. Its translation: CASSAPTGDTGELFF.

The chain joins TRBV27 to TRBJ2-1, with 12 nucleotides matching TRBD2. The CDR3 length is 19 residues. Germline V gene lookup returns CDR1 MNHEY and CDR2 SMNVEV (reference sequence). Losses at the gene ends were 0 bases for V and 4 bases for J; bases not matched to a gene: 10. The chain's CDR3 is CASSLSISSGRATYNEQFF. CDR3 DNA: TGTGCCAGCAGTTTATCGATTTCTAGCGGGAGGGCCACGTACAATGAGCAGTTCTTC.